A single sample gave rise to the 20 T cell receptor beta chains below, sequenced in a study of molecular identifiers for immune sequencing clone quantification. MiXCR, run by TCRdb on the PCR reads, gives a single entry per CDR3 protein. This table has fewer than 45,000 distinct CDR3 sequences, more than 20% appearing once. What was sequenced was naive CD8+ T cells from blood, with Jurkat cell RNA spiked in. Sample subset: FACS-sorted CD8+CD4-CCR7+CD45RA+ naive T cells. The source is a human donor in good health. Some libraries in this study had Jurkat cell RNA spiked in.

As for this clonotype: A much larger clone lies one base from this, so it may be a read error. The chain employs TRBV29-1 and TRBJ2-3; TRBD2 might be the D (7 bases). This CDR3 is 12 amino acids long. Germline CDR1 reads SQVTM; CDR2 reads ANQGSEA. CDR3: CGVEGGHDTQYF. As DNA, the CDR3 is TGCGGCGTTGAGGGGGGGCACGATACGCAGTATTTT.

The chain combines TRBV5-6 with TRBJ2-3; 7 bases fit TRBD2. The V and J ends lost 3 bases and 3 bases, in that order; junction bases with no gene match: 7. Germline CDR1 is SGHDT and CDR2 is YYEEEE. This CDR3 has 15 amino acids. The CDR3 nucleotides are TGTGCCAGCAGCTCTCTAGCGGCCATAACAGATACGCAGTATTTT. Its translation: CASSSLAAITDTQYF. The full variable domain, with the rest looked up from reference TRBV5-6 and TRBJ2-3, is DAGVTQSPTHLIKTRGQQVTLRCSPKSGHDTVSWYQQALGQGPQFIFQYYEEEERQRGNFPDRFSGHQFPNYSSELNVNALLLGDSALYLCASSSLAAITDTQYFGPGTRLTVL.

Points on this clonotype: A much larger clonotype is one base distant, so this may be a read error. The chain is built from TRBV7-9 and TRBJ2-7; maybe TRBD2 (5 bases). CDR3 size: 15 residues. V was shortened by 2 bases and J by 2 bases, with 13 bases between the two germline ends. CDR1 and CDR2 (germline): SEHNR, FQNEAQ (reference sequence). The DNA of the CDR3 is TGTGCCAGCAGCTTATATCCAAGCGGCCCCTACGAGCAGTACTTC. It yields the protein CASSLYPSGPYEQYF.

The table lists this clonotype with many counts. The chain joins TRBV25-1 to TRBJ2-1; no reliable D call. V was pared by 1 base and J by 6 bases, with 7 bases between. Looked up from germline, CDR1 is MGHDK and CDR2 is SYGVNS. This CDR3 comprises 13 residues. The CDR3 region is CASSEFVGNEQFF. In nucleotides, the CDR3 is TGTGCCAGCAGTGAATTTGTGGGCAATGAGCAGTTCTTC.

This clonotype came up many times. This chain links TRBV6-2 or TRBV6-3 with TRBJ1-5, with 8 bases aligning to TRBD1. This CDR3 contains 15 residues. In germline, CDR1 is MNHEY, CDR2 SVGEGT. Losses at the gene ends were 5 bases for V and 5 bases for J; bases not matched to a gene: 8. CDR3 sequence reads: CASSRMTGAYQPQHF. The CDR3 nucleotides read TGTGCCAGCAGTCGTATGACAGGGGCTTATCAGCCCCAGCATTTT.

The gene calls are TRBV19 and TRBJ1-1; D gene ambiguous. CDR1 is LNHDA, CDR2 SQIVND, per germline (reference sequence). The CDR3 runs to 12 residues. Trimming removed 4 bases from V and 1 base from J, with 4 bases in between. CDR3 DNA sequence: TGTGCCAGTAGTACCGGGAACACTGAAGCTTTCTTT. This translates into CASSTGNTEAFF.

This clonotype was recorded at least ten times. The V gene is TRBV2, the J gene TRBJ2-2; maybe TRBD2 (6 bases). This CDR3 is built from 12 residues. Germline V CDR1 and CDR2: SNHLY, FYNNEI. Trimming took 7 bases from V and 5 from J, leaving 8 bases between them. CDR3 in amino acids: CASTGETGELFF. The CDR3 nucleotides are TGTGCCAGCACGGGAGAAACCGGGGAGCTGTTTTTT.

This clonotype was counted many times. The gene calls are TRBV5-1 and TRBJ1-1; D gene ambiguous. The CDR3 has 14 residues. V was clipped by 1 base and J by 0 bases, with 7 bases between them. Germline V CDR1 and CDR2: SGHRS, YFSETQ. The CDR3, as DNA: TGCGCCAGCAGCTTGTTGGCCATGAACACTGAAGCTTTCTTT. This translates into CASSLLAMNTEAFF.

This clonotype counts as medium-sized. The rearrangement links TRBV6-2 or TRBV6-3 to TRBJ2-7; D is uncertain. Germline V CDR1 and CDR2: MNHEY, SVGEGT. Trimming pared 6 bases from V and 6 bases from J, leaving 12 bases between. This CDR3 has 12 amino acids. For the CDR3, the DNA is TGTGCCAGCAGGCTTGGGTCCGGCGAGCAGTACTTC. Translating gives CASRLGSGEQYF.

There are many counts of this clonotype. The V call is TRBV10-3, the J call TRBJ1-6, with unresolved D. The CDR3 runs 16 residues. Germline CDR1 reads ENHRY; CDR2 reads SYGVKD. The V and J ends lost 3 bases and 0 bases respectively, with 9 bases between them. CDR3 in amino acids: CAISDWGSSYNSPLHF. In DNA form, the CDR3 reads TGTGCCATCAGTGATTGGGGAAGCTCCTATAATTCACCCCTCCACTTT.

A note on this clonotype: This sequence may be a read error, since a much larger clone differs from it by one base. The chain recombines TRBV11-2 with TRBJ2-3; 16 nucleotides align to TRBD2. The germline V gene has CDR1 SGHAT and CDR2 FQNNGV. The CDR3 has 17 residues. For the CDR3, the DNA is TGTGCCGGCAGCTTAGGGACTAGCGGGGGGGCCACAGATACGCAGTATTTT. It is translated as CAGSLGTSGGATDTQYF. Looking up the rest from reference TRBV11-2 and TRBJ2-3 gives the full variable domain: EAGVAQSPRYKIIEKRQSVAFWCNPISGHATLYWYQQILGQGPKLLIQFQNNGVVDDSQLPKDRFSAERLKGVDSTLKIQPAKLEDSAVYLCAGSLGTSGGATDTQYFGPGTRLTVL.

On this clonotype itself: A read error is possible here, since a much larger clone lies one base away. V gene TRBV5-1 combines with J gene TRBJ2-7; D is tentatively TRBD1 or TRBD2 (5 bases each). V was trimmed by 6 bases and J by 4 bases, leaving 14 bases between them. The CDR3 sequence is 13 residues long. Germline values: CDR1 SGHRS, CDR2 YFSETQ. CDR3 amino acids: CASIGDPGYEQYF. CDR3 DNA: TGCGCCAGCATCGGGGACCCCGGTTACGAGCAGTACTTC.

Relative to its sample, this clonotype is medium-sized. V and J are TRBV6-5 and TRBJ1-4, with D possibly being TRBD1 (5 bases). There are 14 residues in the CDR3. With 2 bases removed from V and 7 bases from J, the gap between germline ends came to 11 bases. In germline, CDR1 is MNHEY, CDR2 SVGAGI. The chain's CDR3 is CASSYGQGLEKLFF. As DNA, the CDR3 is TGTGCCAGCAGTTACGGCCAGGGCCTTGAAAAACTGTTTTTT.

This clonotype was seen a handful of times. A read error may explain this, as a much larger clone is one base away. The genes are TRBV9 and TRBJ1-5, with 10 bases that match TRBD1. The V gene's germline CDR1 is SGDLS and CDR2 YYNGEE. V was clipped by 3 bases and J by 6 bases; unmatched bases: 6. CDR3 length: 15 residues. The CDR3 protein is CASSAGQGFAQPQHF. DNA for the CDR3: TGTGCCAGCAGCGCGGGACAGGGGTTCGCTCAGCCCCAGCATTTT.

This clonotype was detected once. V is TRBV6-2 or TRBV6-3 and J is TRBJ2-7; TRBD2 aligns across 8 bases. V was pared by 0 bases and J by 6 bases, with 7 bases of the junction left unmatched. This CDR3 contains 15 residues. Germline CDR1 and CDR2: MNHEY and SVGEGT. This CDR3 is CASSYSRAAGVEQYF. CDR3 sequence (DNA): TGTGCCAGCAGTTACTCGAGGGCAGCGGGAGTCGAGCAGTACTTC.

In regard to this clonotype: A much larger clone differs from this one at a single base, so this may be a read error. The rearrangement joins TRBV27 to TRBJ2-7; no clear D. Trimming left V 4 bases short and J 6 bases short, with 16 bases between. The length of the CDR3 is 14 residues. Germline V gives CDR1 MNHEY, CDR2 SMNVEV (reference sequence). The CDR3 region has the DNA TGTGCCAGCAGTTCGTCTGGCGATGGTCCCGAGCAGTACTTC. Translating it yields CASSSSGDGPEQYF.

This clonotype has ten or more counts. The chain uses TRBV12-3 or TRBV12-4 and TRBJ1-4; D not certain. V was cut by 6 bases and J by 0 bases, with 5 bases left in between. This CDR3 spans 13 amino acids. DNA for the CDR3: TGTGCCAGCAGAACTCCAACTAATGAAAAACTGTTTTTT. Its translation: CASRTPTNEKLFF.

This clonotype qualifies as medium-sized. The chain is built from TRBV7-2 and TRBJ1-5; D ambiguous. CDR1 is SGHTA, CDR2 FQGNSA, per germline. This CDR3 is built from 14 residues. V lost 6 bases and J lost 5, with 14 bases in between. In DNA, the CDR3 is TGTGCCAGCAGTAACGGAGGCGGTCATCAGCCCCAGCATTTT. Translating gives CASSNGGGHQPQHF.

Comments on this clonotype: A much larger clone sits a single nucleotide away, making a read error possible. The V gene is TRBV11-2, the J gene TRBJ2-1; D not resolved. Germline lookup yields CDR1 SGHAT and CDR2 FQNNGV. V lost 5 bases to trimming and J lost 7 bases, with 9 bases between them. The CDR3 covers 12 residues. Here the CDR3 reads CASSVGRNEQFF. Here the CDR3 DNA reads TGTGCCAGCAGCGTAGGGCGGAATGAGCAGTTCTTC.

This clonotype came up many times. This CDR3 reads CASSSGLNTDTQYF. Written as DNA, the CDR3 is TGTGCCAGCAGTTCCGGACTCAACACAGATACGCAGTATTTT. The chain has TRBV27 and TRBJ2-3, with a possible D match to TRBD2 (5 bases). The CDR3 is made up of 14 amino acids. The V end lost 4 bases, the J end lost 2 bases, and 10 bases lay between the germline ends. CDR1 is MNHEY, CDR2 SMNVEV, per germline (reference sequence).